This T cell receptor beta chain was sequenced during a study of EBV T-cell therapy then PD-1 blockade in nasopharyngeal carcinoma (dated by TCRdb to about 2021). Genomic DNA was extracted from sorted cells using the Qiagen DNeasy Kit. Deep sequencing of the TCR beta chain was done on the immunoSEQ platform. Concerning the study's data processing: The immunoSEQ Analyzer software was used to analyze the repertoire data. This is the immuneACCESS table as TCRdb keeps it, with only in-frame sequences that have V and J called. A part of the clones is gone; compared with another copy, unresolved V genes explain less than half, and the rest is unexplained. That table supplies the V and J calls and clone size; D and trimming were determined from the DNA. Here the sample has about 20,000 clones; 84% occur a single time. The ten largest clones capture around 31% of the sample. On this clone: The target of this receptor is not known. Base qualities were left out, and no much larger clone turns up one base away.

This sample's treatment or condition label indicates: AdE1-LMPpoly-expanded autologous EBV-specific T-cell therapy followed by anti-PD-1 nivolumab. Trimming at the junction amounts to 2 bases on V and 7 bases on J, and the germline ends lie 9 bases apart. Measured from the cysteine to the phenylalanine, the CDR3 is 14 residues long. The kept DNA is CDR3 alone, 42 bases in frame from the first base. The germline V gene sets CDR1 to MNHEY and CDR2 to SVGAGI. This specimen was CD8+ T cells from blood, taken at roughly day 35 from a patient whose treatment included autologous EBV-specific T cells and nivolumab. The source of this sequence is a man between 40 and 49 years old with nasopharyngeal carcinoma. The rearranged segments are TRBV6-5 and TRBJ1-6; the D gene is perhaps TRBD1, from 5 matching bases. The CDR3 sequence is CASSYGTGNSPLHF. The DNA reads TGTGCCAGCAGTTACGGGACTGGCAATTCACCCCTCCACTTT.